This T cell receptor beta chain derives from a study of control samples from healthy donors and cancer patients. Measured with immunoSEQ multiplex PCR; TCRdb has only the in-frame clones, and not every one. The sample yields 150,000 to 200,000 clones, roughly 90% seen once. Trimming removed 2 bases from V and 4 bases from J; junction bases left unmatched: 13. The CDR3 loop spans 20 amino acids. CDR1 MGHRA and CDR2 YSYEKL come from the germline V gene. The chain joins TRBV4-1 to TRBJ2-1; 14 positions match TRBD2. The clonotype originates from a man in his thirties or forties in good health. What was sequenced was blood. CDR3 residues: CASSQRGLAGGNMAYNEQFF. The CDR3 nucleotides read TGCGCCAGCAGCCAACGCGGACTAGCGGGAGGCAACATGGCGTACAATGAGCAGTTCTTC.